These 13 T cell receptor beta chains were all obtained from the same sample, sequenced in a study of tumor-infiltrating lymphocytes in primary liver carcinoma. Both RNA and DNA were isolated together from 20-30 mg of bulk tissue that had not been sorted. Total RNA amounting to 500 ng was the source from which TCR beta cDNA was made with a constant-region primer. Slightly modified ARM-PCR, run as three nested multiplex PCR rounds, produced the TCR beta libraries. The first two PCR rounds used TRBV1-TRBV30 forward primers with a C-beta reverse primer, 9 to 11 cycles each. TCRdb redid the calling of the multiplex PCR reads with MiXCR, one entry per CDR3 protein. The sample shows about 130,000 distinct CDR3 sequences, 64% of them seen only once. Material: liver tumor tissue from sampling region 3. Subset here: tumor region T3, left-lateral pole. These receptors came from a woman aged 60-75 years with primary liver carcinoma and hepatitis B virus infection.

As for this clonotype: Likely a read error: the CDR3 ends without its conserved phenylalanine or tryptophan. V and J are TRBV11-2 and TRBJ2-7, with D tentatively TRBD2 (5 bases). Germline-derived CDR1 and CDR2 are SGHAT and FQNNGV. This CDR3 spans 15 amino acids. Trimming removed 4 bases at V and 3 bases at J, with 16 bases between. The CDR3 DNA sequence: TGTGCCAGCAGCTGGGGAGCAGACATTTACTACGAGCAGTACCTC. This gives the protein CASSWGADIYYEQYL.

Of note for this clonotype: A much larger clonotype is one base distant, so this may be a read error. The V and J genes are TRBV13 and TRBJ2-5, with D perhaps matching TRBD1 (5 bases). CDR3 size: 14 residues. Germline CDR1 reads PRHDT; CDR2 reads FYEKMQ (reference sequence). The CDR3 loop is CASCLGRDQETQYF. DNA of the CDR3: TGTGCCAGCTGCTTAGGCAGGGACCAAGAGACCCAGTACTTC.

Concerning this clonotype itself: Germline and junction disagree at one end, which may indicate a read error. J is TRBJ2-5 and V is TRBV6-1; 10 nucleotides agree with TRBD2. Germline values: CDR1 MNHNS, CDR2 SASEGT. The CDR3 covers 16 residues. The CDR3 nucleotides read TGTACCAGCAGCTCAAAACGGCTAGCGGGAGACGAGACCCAGTACTTC. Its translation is CTSSSKRLAGDETQYF.

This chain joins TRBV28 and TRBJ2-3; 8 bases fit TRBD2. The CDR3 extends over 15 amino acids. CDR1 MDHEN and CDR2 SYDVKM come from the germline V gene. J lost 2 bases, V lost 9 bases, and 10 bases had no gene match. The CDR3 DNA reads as TGTGCCAGTGGGGACTGGCGGGAGGTCACAGATACGCAGTATTTT. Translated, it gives CASGDWREVTDTQYF.

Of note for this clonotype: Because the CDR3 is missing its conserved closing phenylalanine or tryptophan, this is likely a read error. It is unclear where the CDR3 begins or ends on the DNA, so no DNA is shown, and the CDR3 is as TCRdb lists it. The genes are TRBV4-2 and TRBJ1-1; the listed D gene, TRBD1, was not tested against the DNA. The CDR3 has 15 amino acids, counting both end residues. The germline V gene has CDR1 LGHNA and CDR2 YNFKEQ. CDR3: CASSHLDRGDTEVFL.

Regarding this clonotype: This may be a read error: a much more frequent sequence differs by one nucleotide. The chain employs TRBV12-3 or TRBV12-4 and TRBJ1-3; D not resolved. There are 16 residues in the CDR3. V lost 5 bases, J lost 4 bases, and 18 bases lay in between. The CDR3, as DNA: TGTGCCAGCAGTCAACGTTTGACTGTTACGGGAAACACCATATATTTT. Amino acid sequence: CASSQRLTVTGNTIYF.

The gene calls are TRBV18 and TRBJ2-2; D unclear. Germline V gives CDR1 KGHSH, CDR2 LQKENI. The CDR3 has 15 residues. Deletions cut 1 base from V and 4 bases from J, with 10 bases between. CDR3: CASSPLGVSTGELFF. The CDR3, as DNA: TGTGCCAGCTCACCACTGGGCGTGAGCACCGGGGAGCTGTTTTTT.

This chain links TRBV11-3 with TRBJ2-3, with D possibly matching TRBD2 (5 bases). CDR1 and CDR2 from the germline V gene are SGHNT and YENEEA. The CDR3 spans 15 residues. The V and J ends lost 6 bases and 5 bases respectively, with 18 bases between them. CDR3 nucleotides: TGTGCCAGCAGGCGAGGGAATGGGAAAATAGATACGCAGTATTTT. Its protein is CASRRGNGKIDTQYF.

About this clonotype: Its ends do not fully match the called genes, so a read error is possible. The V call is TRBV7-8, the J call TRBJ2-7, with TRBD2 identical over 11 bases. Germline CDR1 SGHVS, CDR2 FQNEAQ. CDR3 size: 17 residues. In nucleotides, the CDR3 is TGTACCAGCAGCCCCCGACTAGCGGGATCGCCTACCTACGAGCAGTACTTC. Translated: CTSSPRLAGSPTYEQYF. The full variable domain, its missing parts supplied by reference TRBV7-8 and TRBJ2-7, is GAGVSQSPRYKVAKRGQDVALRCDPISGHVSLFWYQQALGQGPEFLTYFQNEAQLDKSGLPSDRFFAERPEGSVSTLKIQRTQQEDSAVYLCTSSPRLAGSPTYEQYFGPGTRLTVT.

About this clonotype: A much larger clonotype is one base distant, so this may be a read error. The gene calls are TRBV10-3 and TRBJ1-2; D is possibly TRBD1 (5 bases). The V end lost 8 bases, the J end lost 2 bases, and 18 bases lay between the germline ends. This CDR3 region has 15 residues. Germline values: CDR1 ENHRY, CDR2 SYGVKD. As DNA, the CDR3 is TGTGCCATCCACTCAAGGGGCGGAAAAAACTATGGCTACACCTTC. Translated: CAIHSRGGKNYGYTF.

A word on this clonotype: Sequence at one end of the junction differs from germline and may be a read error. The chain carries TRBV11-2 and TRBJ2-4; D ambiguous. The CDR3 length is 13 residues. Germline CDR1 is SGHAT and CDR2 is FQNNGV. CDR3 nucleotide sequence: TGTGCCAGCGGCTGGGGTGTCAATAACATCCAGTACTTC. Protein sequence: CASGWGVNNIQYF. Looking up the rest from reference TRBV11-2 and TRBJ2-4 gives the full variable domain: EAGVAQSPRYKIIEKRQSVAFWCNPISGHATLYWYQQILGQGPKLLIQFQNNGVVDDSQLPKDRFSAERLKGVDSTLKIQPAKLEDSAVYLCASGWGVNNIQYFGAGTRLSVL.

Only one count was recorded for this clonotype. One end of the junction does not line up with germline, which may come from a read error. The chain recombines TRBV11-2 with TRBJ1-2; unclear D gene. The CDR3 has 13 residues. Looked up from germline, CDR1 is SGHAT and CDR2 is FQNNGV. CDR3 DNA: TGTGCCAGCAGCTTCCATGGGGTCCATGGCTATACCTTC. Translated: CASSFHGVHGYTF.

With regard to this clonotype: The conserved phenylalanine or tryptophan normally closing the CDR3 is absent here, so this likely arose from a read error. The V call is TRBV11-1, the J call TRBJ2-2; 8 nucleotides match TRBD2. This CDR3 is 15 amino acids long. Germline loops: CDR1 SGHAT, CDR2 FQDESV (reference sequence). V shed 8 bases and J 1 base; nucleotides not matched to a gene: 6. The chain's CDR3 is CASGSLAGNTGELFL. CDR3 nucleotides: TGTGCCAGCGGCTCTCTAGCGGGGAACACCGGGGAGCTGTTTTTG.